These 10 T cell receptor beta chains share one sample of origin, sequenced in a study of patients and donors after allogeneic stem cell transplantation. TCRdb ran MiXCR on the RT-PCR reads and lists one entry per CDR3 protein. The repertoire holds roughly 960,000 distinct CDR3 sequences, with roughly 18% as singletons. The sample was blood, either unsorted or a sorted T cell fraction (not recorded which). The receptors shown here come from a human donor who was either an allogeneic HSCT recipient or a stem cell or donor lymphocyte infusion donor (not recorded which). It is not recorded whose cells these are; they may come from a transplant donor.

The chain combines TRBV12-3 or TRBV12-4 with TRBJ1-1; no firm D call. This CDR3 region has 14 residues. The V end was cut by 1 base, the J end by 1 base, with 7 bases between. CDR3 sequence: CASSLEAKNTEAFF. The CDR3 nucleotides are TGTGCCAGCAGTTTAGAGGCAAAGAACACTGAAGCTTTCTTT.

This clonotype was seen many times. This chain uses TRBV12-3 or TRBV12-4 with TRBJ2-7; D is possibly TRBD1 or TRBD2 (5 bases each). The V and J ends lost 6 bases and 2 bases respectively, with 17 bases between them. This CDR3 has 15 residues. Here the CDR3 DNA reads TGTGCCAGCAGAAGGGACCCGACCGGAACCTACGAGCAGTACTTC. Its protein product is CASRRDPTGTYEQYF.

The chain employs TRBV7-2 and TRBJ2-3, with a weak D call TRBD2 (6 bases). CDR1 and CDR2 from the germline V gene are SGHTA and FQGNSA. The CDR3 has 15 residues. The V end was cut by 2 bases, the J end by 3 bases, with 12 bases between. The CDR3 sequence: CASSLSVAGTDTQYF. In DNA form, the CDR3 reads TGTGCCAGCAGCTTAAGTGTTGCGGGGACAGATACGCAGTATTTT. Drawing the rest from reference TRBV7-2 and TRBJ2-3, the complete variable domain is GAGVSQSPSNKVTEKGKDVELRCDPISGHTALYWYRQSLGQGLEFLIYFQGNSAPDKSGLPSDRFSAERTGGSVSTLTIQRTQQEDSAVYLCASSLSVAGTDTQYFGPGTRLTVL.

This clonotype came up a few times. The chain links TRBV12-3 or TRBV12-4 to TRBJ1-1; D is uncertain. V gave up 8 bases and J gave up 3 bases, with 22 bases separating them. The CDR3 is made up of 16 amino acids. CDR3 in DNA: TGTGCCAGCGCCGTGCCGCGATCTAGACGGTACACTGAAGCTTTCTTT. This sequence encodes CASAVPRSRRYTEAFF.

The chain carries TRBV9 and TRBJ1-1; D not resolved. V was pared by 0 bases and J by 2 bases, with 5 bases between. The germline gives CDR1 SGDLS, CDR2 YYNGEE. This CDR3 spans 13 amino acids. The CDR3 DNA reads TGTGCCAGCAGCGTAGCCACTAACACTGAAGCTTTCTTT. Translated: CASSVATNTEAFF. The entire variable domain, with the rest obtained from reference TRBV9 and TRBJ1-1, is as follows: DSGVTQTPKHLITATGQRVTLRCSPRSGDLSVYWYQQSLDQGLQFLIQYYNGEERAKGNILERFSAQQFPDLHSELNLSSLELGDSALYFCASSVATNTEAFFGQGTRLTVV.

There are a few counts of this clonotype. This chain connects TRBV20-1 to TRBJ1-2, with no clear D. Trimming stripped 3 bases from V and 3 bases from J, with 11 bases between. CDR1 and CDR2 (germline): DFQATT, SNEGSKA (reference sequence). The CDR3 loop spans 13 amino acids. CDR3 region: CSASQTRDYGYTF. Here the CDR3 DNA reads TGCAGTGCTAGCCAGACACGGGACTATGGCTACACCTTC.

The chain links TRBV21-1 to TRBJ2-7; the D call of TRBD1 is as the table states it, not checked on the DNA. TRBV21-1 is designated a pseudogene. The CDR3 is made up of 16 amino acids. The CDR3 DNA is TGTGCCAGCAGCAAAGAAAGGGACAGGGGAAGGGACGAGCAGTACTTC. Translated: CASSKERDRGRDEQYF.

The CDR3 protein is CASRLAGPTDTQYF. The CDR3 region has the DNA TGTGCCAGCAGGCTAGCGGGCCCCACAGATACGCAGTATTTT. The chain combines TRBV27 with TRBJ2-3; 8 bases map to TRBD2. Germline loops: CDR1 MNHEY, CDR2 SMNVEV (reference sequence). J lost 2 bases, V lost 6 bases, and 4 bases had no gene match. The CDR3 covers 14 residues.

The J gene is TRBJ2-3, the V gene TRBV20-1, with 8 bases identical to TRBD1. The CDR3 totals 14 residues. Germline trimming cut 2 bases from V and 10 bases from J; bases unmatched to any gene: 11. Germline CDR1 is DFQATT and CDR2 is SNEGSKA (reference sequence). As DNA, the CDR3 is TGCAGTGCTAGATCAGGGGGCCAGGCAGGGTCGCAGTATTTT. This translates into CSARSGGQAGSQYF.

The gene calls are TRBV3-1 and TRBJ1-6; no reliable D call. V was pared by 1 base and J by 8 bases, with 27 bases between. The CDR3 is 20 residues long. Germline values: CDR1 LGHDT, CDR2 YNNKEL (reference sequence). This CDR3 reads CASSQGAKWILGLYDSPLHF. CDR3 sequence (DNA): TGTGCCAGCAGCCAAGGGGCTAAATGGATTCTTGGGTTGTATGATTCACCCCTCCACTTT.